Listed here are 31 T cell receptor beta chains from one sample, sequenced in a study of CDR3 diversity in severe acne. TCRdb reanalysed the PCR reads using MiXCR and keeps one entry per CDR3 protein. The sample has over 85,000 distinct CDR3 sequences, under 60% seen once; the top ten hold roughly 12%. Material: blood. The receptors originated from a male donor with acne.

This chain connects TRBV5-8 to TRBJ2-6; D call uncertain. Germline CDR1 is SGHTS and CDR2 is YDEGEE. This CDR3 has 15 amino acids. V dropped 4 bases and J dropped 2 bases, with 10 bases sitting between them. The DNA for the CDR3 is TGTGCCAGCAGCGAGGTCGCCACTGGGGCCAACGTCCTGACTTTC. It encodes CASSEVATGANVLTF.

This clonotype was observed many times. The chain combines TRBV20-1 with TRBJ1-2; weak D call: TRBD1 (5 bases). The CDR3 covers 14 residues. Deletions cut 6 bases from V and 4 bases from J, with 18 bases between. CDR1 DFQATT and CDR2 SNEGSKA come from the germline V gene (reference sequence). This CDR3 is CSAITGGTGYGYTF. The CDR3 DNA reads as TGCAGTGCCATAACCGGGGGGACGGGCTATGGCTACACCTTC.

The chain has TRBV25-1 and TRBJ2-1, with D hard to call. CDR3 length equals 10 residues. Germline loops: CDR1 MGHDK, CDR2 SYGVNS. The V end lost 4 bases, the J end lost 6 bases, and 1 base lay between the germline ends. The CDR3 here is CASSGNEQFF. CDR3 coding DNA: TGTGCCAGCAGTGGCAATGAGCAGTTCTTC.

This clonotype was seen a handful of times. Its ends do not fully match the called genes, so a read error is possible. The chain couples TRBV3-1 to TRBJ1-2; D perhaps matches TRBD1 (5 bases). Germline V gene data show CDR1 as LGHDT and CDR2 as YNNKEL (reference sequence). There are 14 residues in the CDR3. This CDR3 is CASSQEGAGNGYTF. The CDR3 DNA is TGTGCTAGCAGCCAAGAAGGGGCAGGGAATGGCTACACCTTC.

The V and J genes are TRBV7-4 and TRBJ2-6; 8 bases fit TRBD1. The ends lost 5 bases at V and 9 bases at J; junction bases unmatched: 6. CDR1 is SGHVT, CDR2 SQSDAQ, per germline. The CDR3 contains 14 residues. CDR3 sequence (DNA): TGTGCCAGCAGCGTGCGGGACAGGCTCAACGTCCTGACTTTC. Protein sequence: CASSVRDRLNVLTF.

J is TRBJ2-7 and V is TRBV6-5, with 10 bases lining up with TRBD2. The germline V gene has CDR1 MNHEY and CDR2 SVGAGI. Trimming cost V 0 bases and J 5 bases; bases outside gene matches: 7. The CDR3 runs to 16 residues. The CDR3 is CASSYSNLAGANEQYF. In DNA form, the CDR3 reads TGTGCCAGCAGTTACTCGAATCTAGCGGGAGCGAACGAGCAGTACTTC.

This clonotype showed up many times. The chain employs TRBV14 and TRBJ2-5; 7 bases match TRBD2. The CDR3 extends over 15 amino acids. The V gene's germline CDR1 is SGHDN and CDR2 FVKESK. The V segment lost 4 bases and the J segment 5 bases; nucleotides outside the gene matches: 10. The CDR3 nucleotides read TGTGCCAGCAGCCTCCGACAGCGGGGCTGGGAGACCCAGTACTTC. It codes for CASSLRQRGWETQYF.

Concerning this clonotype itself: A much bigger clone sits one base away, suggesting this may be a read error. This chain joins TRBV25-1 and TRBJ1-6; 7 bases match TRBD1. The CDR3 spans 15 residues. Germline assignment: CDR1 MGHDK and CDR2 SYGVNS. CDR3 coding DNA: TGTGCCAGCAGTACTACAGGGGCGGGTAATTCACCCCTCCGCTTT. Its translation is CASSTTGAGNSPLRF.

Details on this clonotype: No conserved phenylalanine or tryptophan is present at the end of the CDR3, so a read error is the likely explanation. This sequence joins TRBV10-2 and TRBJ1-5; D is unresolved. The ends were cut back, 6 bases at V and 7 bases at J, with 16 bases in the middle. The CDR3 loop spans 14 amino acids. Germline V CDR1 and CDR2: WSHSY, SAAADI. This CDR3 is CASSQDLSRQPQHL. CDR3 coding DNA: TGCGCCAGCAGCCAAGATCTATCTCGGCAGCCCCAGCATCTT.

The chain carries TRBV15 and TRBJ2-1, with 12 bases identical to TRBD2. The J segment lost 7 bases and the V segment lost 0 bases, leaving 16 bases of the junction unmatched. This CDR3 has 20 residues. From germline, CDR1 is LNHNV and CDR2 YYDKDF (reference sequence). Written as DNA, the CDR3 is TGTGCCACCAGCAGAGATCCGTCTAGCGGGAGGGCCGCAGTTGCTAATGAGCAGTTCTTC. It codes for CATSRDPSSGRAAVANEQFF.

There are many counts of this clonotype. CDR3 in amino acids: CASSSPFPTSYNEQFF. For the CDR3, the DNA is TGTGCCAGCAGTTCCCCCTTCCCGACTAGCTACAATGAGCAGTTCTTC. The chain combines TRBV12-3 or TRBV12-4 with TRBJ2-1; possible D gene TRBD2, 6 bases. The CDR3 sequence is 16 residues long. V was cut by 4 bases and J by 3 bases, with 16 bases left in between.

The chain joins TRBV11-2 to TRBJ2-7, with 10 bases identical to TRBD2. The CDR3 has 14 amino acids. Trimming removed 3 bases from V and 7 bases from J; junction bases left unmatched: 6. Germline values: CDR1 SGHAT, CDR2 FQNNGV. The CDR3 spells CASSFLAGVGEQYF. In nucleotides, the CDR3 is TGTGCCAGCAGCTTCCTAGCGGGAGTGGGGGAGCAGTACTTC.

This clonotype was counted ten times or more. V gene TRBV2 combines with J gene TRBJ2-2; 11 bases line up with TRBD2. Germline CDR1 and CDR2: SNHLY and FYNNEI. V trimming: 4 bases; J trimming: 6 bases; junction bases outside the gene matches: 4. CDR3 length equals 15 residues. CDR3 loop: CASSGGTSGPGELFF. The CDR3 DNA reads TGTGCCAGCAGTGGGGGGACTAGCGGCCCCGGGGAGCTGTTTTTT.

The chain recombines TRBV29-1 with TRBJ2-5; 9 bases agree with TRBD2. Unmatched junction bases numbered 5, after V lost 3 bases and J lost 3 bases. The CDR3 loop spans 14 amino acids. The germline V gene has CDR1 SQVTM and CDR2 ANQGSEA. CDR3 loop: CSVDVLAGEETQYF. CDR3 in DNA: TGCAGCGTTGACGTCTTAGCGGGAGAAGAGACCCAGTACTTC.

In this sample, this clonotype turned up many times. The chain is built from TRBV20-1 and TRBJ2-1; no clear D gene. The germline V gene encodes CDR1 DFQATT and CDR2 SNEGSKA (reference sequence). The CDR3 covers 10 residues. Trimming removed 6 bases at V and 5 bases at J, with 5 bases between. The CDR3 nucleotides are TGCAGTGCCGCAAACAATGAGCAGTTCTTC. Protein product: CSAANNEQFF.

The chain recombines TRBV11-2 with TRBJ2-7, with 14 bases matching TRBD2. CDR1 and CDR2 from the germline V gene are SGHAT and FQNNGV. This CDR3 is 18 amino acids long. V shed 0 bases and J 5 bases; nucleotides not matched to a gene: 9. The CDR3 here is CASSLEALGLAGVDEQYF. The CDR3 DNA reads as TGTGCCAGCAGCTTAGAGGCCCTGGGACTAGCGGGAGTCGACGAGCAGTACTTC.

This clonotype was counted a few times. A read error is possible here, since a much larger clone lies one base away. This is likely a read error, given that the CDR3 carries no conserved phenylalanine or tryptophan at its end. This sequence joins TRBV5-1 and TRBJ1-2; no clear D gene. V was cut by 0 bases and J by 3 bases, with 6 bases left in between. This CDR3 contains 13 residues. Germline CDR1 SGHRS, CDR2 YFSETQ. CDR3 sequence (DNA): TGCGCCAGCAGCTTGGACAGAGACTATGGCTACACCCTC. This codes for CASSLDRDYGYTL.

Of note for this clonotype: One end of the junction is discordant with germline, which a read error may explain. V gene TRBV14 combines with J gene TRBJ2-3; the D gene is possibly TRBD2 (5 bases). In germline, CDR1 is SGHDN, CDR2 FVKESK. This CDR3 region has 17 residues. CDR3 sequence reads: CASSQDPAGASTATQYF. In nucleotides, the CDR3 is TGTGCCAGCAGCCAAGATCCGGCAGGAGCTAGCACAGCTACGCAGTACTTT.

The V call is TRBV20-1, the J call TRBJ2-7, with 12 bases aligning to TRBD1. This CDR3 region has 17 residues. Germline V gene data show CDR1 as DFQATT and CDR2 as SNEGSKA (reference sequence). V lost 3 bases to trimming and J lost 8 bases; unmatched junction nucleotides: 17. For the CDR3, the DNA is TGCAGTGCTAGTCGGGCCGGGACAGGGGGCGCGTTTAGTAAGCAGTACTTC. Encoded protein: CSASRAGTGGAFSKQYF.

This clonotype was detected many times. V and J are TRBV25-1 and TRBJ2-3, with D hard to call. Looked up from germline, CDR1 is MGHDK and CDR2 is SYGVNS. Trimming left V 8 bases short and J 8 bases short, with 8 bases between. The CDR3 extends over 10 amino acids. The CDR3 DNA is TGTGCCAGCGGTGGTGGTACGCAGTATTTT. Its translation is CASGGGTQYF.

The chain couples TRBV14 to TRBJ1-1; no reliable D call. V lost 1 base and J 2 bases, leaving 5 bases between the germline ends. The germline V gene encodes CDR1 SGHDN and CDR2 FVKESK. The CDR3 has 13 residues. The CDR3 region has the DNA TGTGCCAGCAGCCAAGGCGGAAACACTGAAGCTTTCTTT. The encoded protein is CASSQGGNTEAFF.

Ten or more counts support this clonotype. This chain links TRBV12-3 or TRBV12-4 with TRBJ2-3; 10 nucleotides agree with TRBD2. V trimming: 2 bases; J trimming: 3 bases; junction bases outside the gene matches: 2. CDR3 length: 15 amino acids. The CDR3 sequence is CASSLSAGGTDTQYF. The DNA for the CDR3 is TGTGCCAGCAGTTTATCAGCGGGGGGGACAGATACGCAGTATTTT.

This clonotype was recorded only once. A single base separates this from a much larger clone, so it may be a read error. The chain joins TRBV20-1 to TRBJ2-3; the D call may be TRBD1 or TRBD2 (7 bases each). Germline-derived CDR1 and CDR2 are DFQATT and SNEGSKA (reference sequence). The CDR3 totals 15 residues. The CDR3 sequence: CSARDWTRGLGTRYF. The CDR3 bases are TGCAGTGCTAGAGACTGGACTAGGGGGCTTGGTACGCGGTATTTT.

A remark on this clonotype: The conserved final phenylalanine or tryptophan is absent from the CDR3, which likely points to a read error. The chain uses TRBV9 and TRBJ2-1; TRBD1 matches 12 bases. Germline CDR1 reads SGDLS; CDR2 reads YYNGEE. The CDR3 contains 20 residues. V trimming: 1 base; J trimming: 0 bases; junction bases outside the gene matches: 11. The CDR3 is CASSVLGTGGAKSSYNEQFQ. DNA for the CDR3: TGTGCCAGCAGCGTACTCGGGACAGGGGGCGCAAAGAGCTCCTACAATGAGCAGTTCCAA.

In its sample, this clonotype was seen a few times. A read error is possible here, since a much larger clone lies one base away. This sequence joins TRBV5-5 and TRBJ2-1; perhaps TRBD2 as D (5 bases). The CDR3 contains 15 residues. From germline, CDR1 is SGHKS and CDR2 YYEKEE (reference sequence). Between the trimmed V and J ends, which lost 4 bases and 9 bases, there was a span of 20 bases. The CDR3 sequence: CASSRPGVIGSEQFF. The CDR3, as DNA: TGTGCCAGCAGCCGACCTGGGGTAATTGGGAGTGAGCAGTTCTTC.

On this clonotype: A much larger clone differs from this one at a single base, so this may be a read error. The V gene is TRBV12-3 or TRBV12-4, the J gene TRBJ2-7, with TRBD2 matching over 8 bases. CDR3 size: 14 residues. In DNA form, the CDR3 reads TGTGCCGGCAGTTTAGGGACTAGTTTTTACGAGCAGTACTTC. Protein sequence: CAGSLGTSFYEQYF.

The sample holds many counts of this clonotype. The J gene is TRBJ1-5, the V gene TRBV10-3; no firm D call. From germline, CDR1 is ENHRY and CDR2 SYGVKD. This CDR3 region has 14 residues. Trimming took 2 bases from V and 1 from J, leaving 6 bases between them. The CDR3 is CAISEEQSNQPQHF. As DNA, the CDR3 is TGTGCCATCAGTGAGGAACAGAGCAATCAGCCCCAGCATTTT.

This clonotype was detected many times. This chain uses TRBV7-2 with TRBJ1-3, with D hard to call. CDR1 SGHTA and CDR2 FQGNSA come from the germline V gene. The CDR3 is 15 amino acids. Deletions cut 2 bases from V and 0 bases from J, with 8 bases between. The DNA of the CDR3 is TGTGCCAGCAGCTTATATCAGGACTCTGGAAACACCATATATTTT. This encodes CASSLYQDSGNTIYF.

The rearrangement uses TRBV10-3 and TRBJ2-5; TRBD1 aligns across 9 bases. This CDR3 has 19 amino acids. Per germline, CDR1 ENHRY and CDR2 SYGVKD. Trimming removed 3 bases from V and 0 bases from J; junction bases left unmatched: 14. The CDR3 DNA is TGTGCCATCAGTGACCCACAGGGGGCGGCTAGCGGATACCAAGAGACCCAGTACTTC. Translating gives CAISDPQGAASGYQETQYF.

The rearrangement joins TRBV25-1 to TRBJ1-4; D is unclear. The CDR3 sequence is 13 residues long. V was clipped by 5 bases and J by 7 bases, with 11 bases between them. Germline V gives CDR1 MGHDK, CDR2 SYGVNS. CDR3: CASSIYRGEKLFF. The CDR3 nucleotides read TGTGCCAGCAGTATCTATCGGGGTGAAAAACTGTTTTTT.

The chain employs TRBV25-1 and TRBJ1-5, with D perhaps TRBD1 (5 bases). With 5 bases removed from V and 3 bases from J, the gap between germline ends came to 11 bases. The CDR3 spans 14 residues. From germline, CDR1 is MGHDK and CDR2 SYGVNS. The CDR3 region is CASSPRQSNQPQHF. Written as DNA, the CDR3 is TGTGCCAGCAGTCCCCGACAGTCCAATCAGCCCCAGCATTTT. Variable domain in full (rest from reference TRBV25-1 and TRBJ1-5): EADIYQTPRYLVIGTGKKITLECSQTMGHDKMYWYQQDPGMELHLIHYSYGVNSTEKGDLSSESTVSRIRTEHFPLTLESARPSHTSQYLCASSPRQSNQPQHFGDGTRLSIL.